This passage covers 28 T cell receptor beta chains from one sample sequenced in a study of T-cell reconstitution after alpha-beta-depleted transplantation in children. The authors prepared the TCRbeta library with unique molecular identifiers. TCRdb analysed the PCR reads with MiXCR anew, one entry per CDR3 protein. The sample has hundreds of thousands of distinct CDR3 sequences, roughly an eighth seen once; the top ten hold about 5.6%. Sample: PBMCs from the stem cell graft donor, taken from the stem cell graft. These receptors were collected from a human donor who donated a stem cell graft to a child with combined immunodeficiency.

This clonotype was observed a few times. The gene calls are TRBV7-2 and TRBJ2-7; D remains unclear. This CDR3 has 15 amino acids. Deletions cut 4 bases from V and 3 bases from J, with 16 bases between. Germline V lookup: CDR1 SGHTA, CDR2 FQGNSA. CDR3 DNA sequence: TGTGCCAGCAGCTCGACCCGGGCCATCGGCTACGAGCAGTACTTC. It encodes CASSSTRAIGYEQYF.

This clonotype was detected many times. The rearrangement joins TRBV24-1 to TRBJ2-1; 7 bases align to TRBD1. CDR3 length equals 14 residues. The V gene end was trimmed by 4 bases and the J gene end by 9 bases; junction bases not matched to a gene: 8. Germline CDR1 KGHDR, CDR2 SFDVKD. CDR3 in amino acids: CATSEPTGVSEQFF. The CDR3 DNA follows: TGTGCCACCAGTGAACCTACAGGGGTGAGTGAGCAGTTCTTC.

This clonotype was picked up many times. This chain links TRBV12-3 or TRBV12-4 with TRBJ1-1; 8 nucleotides line up with TRBD1. There are 14 residues in the CDR3. Unmatched junction bases numbered 3, after V lost 2 bases and J lost 4 bases. The DNA of the CDR3 is TGTGCCAGCAGTTTAAGCCAGGGGGCCACTGAAGCTTTCTTT. Protein product: CASSLSQGATEAFF.

Ten or more counts support this clonotype. The chain couples TRBV6-2 or TRBV6-3 to TRBJ2-7, with D unclear. The CDR3 covers 13 residues. V gave up 3 bases and J gave up 1 base, with 7 bases separating them. Germline CDR1 MNHEY, CDR2 SVGEGT. The CDR3 DNA is TGTGCCAGCAGTTATCTGGGATCCTACGAGCAGTACTTC. Its protein is CASSYLGSYEQYF.

DNA of the CDR3: TGTGCCAGCAGGAGGGGGAACCGGTTAGACACTGAAGCTTTCTTT. As protein: CASRRGNRLDTEAFF. This chain connects TRBV27 to TRBJ1-1; a possible D gene is TRBD1 (6 bases). Germline V gene lookup returns CDR1 MNHEY and CDR2 SMNVEV (reference sequence). The V end lost 6 bases, the J end lost 3 bases, and 17 bases lay between the germline ends. The CDR3 extends over 15 amino acids.

This clonotype was seen at least ten times. The chain uses TRBV5-1 and TRBJ1-1, with D uncertain. CDR1 and CDR2 (germline): SGHRS, YFSETQ. The CDR3 extends over 13 amino acids. Trimming removed 6 bases at V and 0 bases at J, with 9 bases between. This chain's CDR3 is CASKEMLNTEAFF. CDR3 bases: TGCGCCAGCAAGGAGATGTTGAACACTGAAGCTTTCTTT.

This clonotype was detected ten times or more. V and J are TRBV27 and TRBJ2-7; D is ambiguous. Trimming stripped 4 bases from V and 0 bases from J, with 10 bases between. Germline-derived CDR1 and CDR2 are MNHEY and SMNVEV (reference sequence). This CDR3 spans 14 amino acids. CDR3 bases: TGTGCCAGCAGTTCCGCGGACGGCTCCTACGAGCAGTACTTC. Translated, it gives CASSSADGSYEQYF.

The chain links TRBV18 to TRBJ1-1, with a tentative D call TRBD1 (5 bases). CDR1 and CDR2 (germline): KGHSH, LQKENI. Trimming removed 1 base from V and 0 bases from J, with 12 bases in between. The CDR3 consists of 16 residues. The CDR3 here is CASSPLGVEVNTEAFF. In DNA, the CDR3 is TGTGCCAGCTCACCACTAGGGGTTGAGGTGAACACTGAAGCTTTCTTT. Based on the CDR3 plus reference TRBV18 and TRBJ1-1, the full variable domain is NAGVMQNPRHLVRRRGQEARLRCSPMKGHSHVYWYRQLPEEGLKFMVYLQKENIIDESGMPKERFSAEFPKEGPSILRIQQVVRGDSAAYFCASSPLGVEVNTEAFFGQGTRLTVV.

This clonotype was seen ten or more times. The chain employs TRBV2 and TRBJ2-7; 10 bases agree with TRBD1. The germline CDR1 and CDR2 sequences are SNHLY and FYNNEI. This CDR3 has 14 amino acids. The V gene end was trimmed by 5 bases and the J gene end by 6 bases; junction bases not matched to a gene: 7. The CDR3 here is CASSLTGQGVEQYF. Written as DNA, the CDR3 is TGTGCCAGCAGTTTAACCGGACAGGGGGTCGAGCAGTACTTC.

This chain joins TRBV12-3 or TRBV12-4 and TRBJ2-1; 10 bases agree with TRBD2. This CDR3 has 14 amino acids. The ends lost 6 bases at V and 6 bases at J; junction bases unmatched: 5. CDR3 nucleotides: TGTGCCAGCAGCCTAGCGGGAGCAAGCAATGAGCAGTTCTTC. Protein product: CASSLAGASNEQFF.

This clonotype was picked up many times. The chain carries TRBV3-1 and TRBJ2-2; D is unclear. This CDR3 has 14 residues. CDR1 is LGHDT, CDR2 YNNKEL, per germline (reference sequence). Trimming cost V 4 bases and J 4 bases, with 10 bases left between them. The CDR3 sequence: CASSPPFLTGELFF. DNA for the CDR3: TGTGCCAGCAGCCCCCCATTTCTCACCGGGGAGCTGTTTTTT.

Turning to this clonotype: The CDR3 does not end in the conserved phenylalanine or tryptophan, so this is likely a read error. The J gene is TRBJ1-1, the V gene TRBV6-1, with TRBD1 matching 8 bases. CDR1 is MNHNS, CDR2 SASEGT, per germline. The CDR3 loop spans 15 amino acids. V lost 5 bases to trimming and J lost 0 bases; unmatched junction nucleotides: 5. This chain's CDR3 is CASSLGTGLNTEAFC. The CDR3 coding sequence is TGTGCCAGCAGTCTCGGGACAGGTCTGAACACTGAAGCTTTCTGT.

This clonotype has only a few counts. The V call is TRBV11-1, the J call TRBJ2-7, with a tentative D call TRBD1 (6 bases). CDR1 and CDR2 (germline): SGHAT, FQDESV (reference sequence). This CDR3 is 14 amino acids long. Trimming took 5 bases from V and 6 from J, leaving 17 bases between them. The CDR3 loop is CASSLLTGLVEQYF. The CDR3 coding sequence is TGTGCCAGCAGCCTCCTCACAGGGTTGGTCGAGCAGTACTTC.

This clonotype was counted a few times. The chain is built from TRBV29-1 and TRBJ2-1; TRBD2 aligns across 9 bases. Germline CDR1 and CDR2: SQVTM and ANQGSEA. The CDR3 has 14 residues. V gave up 3 bases and J gave up 7 bases; unmatched junction bases: 7. The CDR3 reads CSVDVAGGPNEQFF. The CDR3 nucleotides are TGCAGCGTTGATGTGGCGGGAGGGCCGAATGAGCAGTTCTTC.

There are a few counts of this clonotype. This chain joins TRBV3-1 and TRBJ2-5, with 12 positions matching TRBD2. The junction had 5 bases not matched to a gene; V was cut back by 1 base and J by 8 bases. Germline values: CDR1 LGHDT, CDR2 YNNKEL (reference sequence). The CDR3 contains 15 residues. CDR3 coding DNA: TGTGCCAGCAGCCAAGGACTAGCGGGGGCCTTAACCCAGTACTTC. This encodes CASSQGLAGALTQYF.

This clonotype was detected ten times or more. This sequence joins TRBV7-8 and TRBJ2-7; D may be TRBD1 (5 bases). The CDR3 loop spans 15 amino acids. V lost 7 bases, J lost 8 bases, and 24 bases lay in between. Germline V CDR1 and CDR2: SGHVS, FQNEAQ. The CDR3 spells CASTEPAGLYDKQYF. CDR3 bases: TGTGCCAGCACCGAGCCGGCAGGGCTCTACGATAAGCAGTACTTC.

This clonotype was found a few times. This chain uses TRBV20-1 with TRBJ2-7; 11 bases match TRBD2. The ends lost 2 bases at V and 1 base at J; junction bases unmatched: 4. Germline assignment: CDR1 DFQATT and CDR2 SNEGSKA (reference sequence). The length of the CDR3 is 15 residues. CDR3 in amino acids: CSARPRLAGSYEQYF. The DNA of the CDR3 is TGCAGTGCTAGACCAAGACTAGCGGGGTCCTACGAGCAGTACTTC.

The chain combines TRBV4-3 with TRBJ2-6; D gene ambiguous. The germline V gene has CDR1 LGHNA and CDR2 YSLEER. V dropped 0 bases and J dropped 1 base, with 7 bases sitting between them. This CDR3 region has 16 residues. The CDR3 nucleotides are TGCGCCAGCAGCCAAGACACGGGTTCTGGGGCCAACGTCCTGACTTTC. Translation: CASSQDTGSGANVLTF.

The V and J genes are TRBV29-1 and TRBJ2-2; 8 nucleotides match TRBD1. Germline CDR1 is SQVTM and CDR2 is ANQGSEA. This CDR3 is 13 amino acids long. The junction had 2 bases not matched to a gene; V was cut back by 1 base and J by 7 bases. The CDR3 protein is CSVEGTGSGELFF. In DNA, the CDR3 is TGCAGCGTTGAAGGGACAGGGAGCGGGGAGCTGTTTTTT.

The rearrangement links TRBV6-5 to TRBJ1-2; the match to TRBD1 covers 9 bases. The V gene end was trimmed by 4 bases and the J gene end by 4 bases; junction bases not matched to a gene: 4. CDR1 is MNHEY and CDR2 is SVGAGI in the germline V gene. This CDR3 has 14 amino acids. This CDR3 is CASSWGQGSYGYTF. The CDR3, as DNA: TGTGCCAGCAGTTGGGGACAGGGAAGCTATGGCTACACCTTC.

This clonotype has just a few counts. The rearrangement joins TRBV11-3 to TRBJ2-1; maybe TRBD2 (5 bases). Trimming took off 1 base at V and 7 bases at J, with 11 bases between the two ends. The CDR3 has 14 residues. Germline-derived CDR1 and CDR2 are SGHNT and YENEEA. The CDR3 DNA reads TGTGCCAGCAGCTTAGGATCGACTACAAATGAGCAGTTCTTC. Its translation is CASSLGSTTNEQFF.

This clonotype has more than one count but fewer than ten. This chain links TRBV30 with TRBJ1-5, with unresolved D. This CDR3 is 14 amino acids long. V lost 0 bases and J 3 bases, leaving 9 bases between the germline ends. Germline lookup yields CDR1 GTSNPN and CDR2 SVGIG (reference sequence). Here the CDR3 reads CAWSVRAHNQPQHF. Here the CDR3 DNA reads TGTGCCTGGAGTGTACGGGCCCACAATCAGCCCCAGCATTTT. The full variable domain, rest sourced from reference TRBV30 and TRBJ1-5, is SQTIHQWPATLVQPVGSPLSLECTVEGTSNPNLYWYRQAAGRGLQLLFYSVGIGQISSEVPQNLSASRPQDRQFILSSKKLLLSDSGFYLCAWSVRAHNQPQHFGDGTRLSIL.

The V gene is TRBV27, the J gene TRBJ1-5, with TRBD1 as a possible D gene (5 bases). The CDR3 has 15 amino acids. The V and J ends lost 6 bases and 4 bases respectively, with 16 bases between them. Per the germline V gene, CDR1 is MNHEY and CDR2 is SMNVEV (reference sequence). CDR3 bases: TGTGCCAGCAGCCCACCAGGGTATGTGAATCAGCCCCAGCATTTT. It codes for CASSPPGYVNQPQHF.

J is TRBJ2-4 and V is TRBV28; 8 nucleotides agree with TRBD1. CDR3 length equals 19 residues. The germline CDR1 and CDR2 sequences are MDHEN and SYDVKM. Trimming at V came to 5 bases and at J to 0 bases, leaving 15 bases not matched to a gene. The CDR3, as DNA: TGTGCCAGCAGTAAACCCAGGGGGCAGGTCCTGGGAGCCAAAAACATTCAGTACTTC. It is translated as CASSKPRGQVLGAKNIQYF.

This clonotype has at least ten counts. This sequence joins TRBV28 and TRBJ2-1; the D gene is possibly TRBD2 (5 bases). The ends were cut back, 10 bases at V and 1 base at J, with 11 bases in the middle. The CDR3 loop spans 13 amino acids. Germline V gene lookup returns CDR1 MDHEN and CDR2 SYDVKM. The CDR3 protein is CAIARVSYNEQFF. The CDR3 DNA reads as TGTGCCATCGCGAGGGTTTCCTACAATGAGCAGTTCTTC.

In its sample, this clonotype was seen many times. V usage is TRBV29-1 and J usage is TRBJ2-1; perhaps TRBD2 as D (6 bases). V was trimmed by 2 bases and J by 15 bases, leaving 11 bases between them. The CDR3 is 10 amino acids. CDR1 SQVTM and CDR2 ANQGSEA come from the germline V gene. The CDR3: CSVETGVRFF. The CDR3 DNA is TGCAGCGTTGAAACGGGAGTAAGGTTCTTC.

This clonotype was recorded a few times. The chain combines TRBV5-6 with TRBJ1-1; D unclear. The V end was cut by 4 bases, the J end by 2 bases, with 18 bases between. This CDR3 is 16 amino acids long. Germline V gene data show CDR1 as SGHDT and CDR2 as YYEEEE. In nucleotides, the CDR3 is TGTGCCAGCAGCCTGGAGGGTCCACTGATTAACACTGAAGCTTTCTTT. This sequence encodes CASSLEGPLINTEAFF.

This clonotype was seen repeatedly, ten times or more. The chain employs TRBV5-6 and TRBJ2-1, with 9 nucleotides matching TRBD2. This CDR3 contains 16 residues. The V gene end was trimmed by 0 bases and the J gene end by 6 bases; junction bases not matched to a gene: 7. Germline CDR1 is SGHDT and CDR2 is YYEEEE. The CDR3 DNA follows: TGTGCCAGCAGCTTGGATCTTGCGGGGGGGCCCAATGAGCAGTTCTTC. Its protein product is CASSLDLAGGPNEQFF.